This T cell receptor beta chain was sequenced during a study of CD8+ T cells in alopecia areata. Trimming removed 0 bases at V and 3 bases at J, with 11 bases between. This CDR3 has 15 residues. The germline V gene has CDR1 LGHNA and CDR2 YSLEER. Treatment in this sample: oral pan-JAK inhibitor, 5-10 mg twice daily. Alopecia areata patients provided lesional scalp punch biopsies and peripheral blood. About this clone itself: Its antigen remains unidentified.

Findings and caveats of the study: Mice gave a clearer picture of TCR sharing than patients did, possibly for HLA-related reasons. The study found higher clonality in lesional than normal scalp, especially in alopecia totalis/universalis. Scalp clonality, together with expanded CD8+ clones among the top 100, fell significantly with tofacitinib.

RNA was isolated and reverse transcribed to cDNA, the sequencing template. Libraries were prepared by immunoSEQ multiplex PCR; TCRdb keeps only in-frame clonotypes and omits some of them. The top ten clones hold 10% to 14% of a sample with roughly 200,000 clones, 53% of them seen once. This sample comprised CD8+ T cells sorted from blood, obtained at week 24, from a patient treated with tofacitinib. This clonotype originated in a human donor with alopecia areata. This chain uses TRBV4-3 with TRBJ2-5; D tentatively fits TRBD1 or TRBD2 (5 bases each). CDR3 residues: CASSQDLGVKETQYF. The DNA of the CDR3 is TGCGCCAGCAGCCAAGATCTGGGGGTTAAAGAGACCCAGTACTTC.